A selection of T cell receptor beta chains follows, all from one sample in a study of PD-1 blockade in classical Hodgkin lymphoma. TCRdb keeps only in-frame clones here, not all; method: immunoSEQ multiplex PCR. The table includes approximately 21,000 clones, roughly three quarters detected once. The sequenced sample was peripheral blood mononuclear cells (PBMCs), obtained before the fourth cycle of nivolumab. Every receptor here comes from a human donor with classical Hodgkin lymphoma. The CDR3 runs from the conserved cysteine through the conserved F or W. The order of the fields is V gene, J gene, clone size, D gene, CDR3 DNA, CDR3 protein. D genes are given only for firm matches. The listing skips clone size in some rows; elsewhere it reads once, few, many or a size class.

TRBV6-1	TRBJ2-4	.	.	TGTGCCAGCAGTGGGGGGGCGCGGGGAAACATTCAGTACTTC	CASSGGARGNIQYF
TRBV4-3	TRBJ1-5	.	.	TGCGCCAGCAGCCAAGAGCCTGGGGGCAATCAGCCCCAGCATTTT	CASSQEPGGNQPQHF
TRBV19	TRBJ2-2	.	.	TGTGCCAGTAGTAGCAGGGAAAGTGCCGGGGAGCTGTTTTTT	CASSSRESAGELFF
TRBV28	TRBJ2-5	few	TRBD1	TGTGCCAGCAACACAGGGGTGGTGGAGACCCAGTACTTC	CASNTGVVETQYF
TRBV4-3	TRBJ2-2	.	.	TGCGCCAGCAGCCAAGATAGGGGTAAATGGATCACCGGGGAGCTGTTTTTT	CASSQDRGKWITGELFF
TRBV7-9	TRBJ2-1	.	.	TGTGCCAGCAGCTTAGCTGGGGCCCGGTCCAATGAGCAGTTCTTC	CASSLAGARSNEQFF
TRBV6-5	TRBJ2-6	.	.	TGTGCCAGCAGTTATCTACAGGGTTCTGGGGCCAACGTCCTGACTTTC	CASSYLQGSGANVLTF
TRBV7-9	TRBJ2-7	.	TRBD1	TGTGCCAGCAGCTCGTCCGGACAGGGTTCTGTCTACGAGCAGTACTTC	CASSSSGQGSVYEQYF
TRBV7-9	TRBJ2-1	once	.	TGTGCCAGCAGTGGGGACCGGAATGAGCAGTTCTTC	CASSGDRNEQFF
TRBV9	TRBJ2-7	.	TRBD2	TGTGCCAGCAGCTCGAGGGGGACTAGCCACGAGCAGTACTTC	CASSSRGTSHEQYF
TRBV19	TRBJ1-1	.	.	TGTGCCAGTAGTAGGGCGCAGGGGACGAACACTGAAGCTTTCTTT	CASSRAQGTNTEAFF
TRBV7-2	TRBJ2-7	few	.	TGTGCCAGCCGGGGCGTTAATTACGAGCAGTACTTC	CASRGVNYEQYF
TRBV7-6	TRBJ2-7	.	TRBD1	TGTGCCAGCAGCTCGGGACAGTCAGTGAGCTCCTACGAGCAGTACTTC	CASSSGQSVSSYEQYF
TRBV2	TRBJ1-1	.	.	TGTGCCAGCAGTGAAGAGGTAGTGGGCGCCGATTTCTTT	CASSEEVVGADFF
TRBV7-9	TRBJ1-3	few	.	TGTGCCAGCAGCTTAGTGACGGAGGGAAACACCATATATTTT	CASSLVTEGNTIYF
TRBV9	TRBJ2-1	.	.	TGTGCCAGCAGCTCCTACGGGGAGCAGTTCTTC	CASSSYGEQFF
TRBV5-1	TRBJ1-1	.	TRBD1	TGCGCCAGCAGCGCGACAGGGGTGCGGACTGAGGCTTTCTTT	CASSATGVRTEAFF
TRBV9	TRBJ2-1	.	.	TGTGCCAGCAGCGGACCCGGGACTTCCTACAATGAGCAGTTCTTC	CASSGPGTSYNEQFF
TRBV9	TRBJ2-7	.	TRBD2	TGTGCCAGCAGTGAAAGCGGGACGTTGAACGAGCAGTACTTC	CASSESGTLNEQYF
TRBV5-1	TRBJ2-1	.	TRBD1	TGCGCCAGCAGCCCGACCGGGACAGCGCCCAATGAGCAGTTCTTC	CASSPTGTAPNEQFF
TRBV5-1	TRBJ2-7	.	TRBD2	TGCGCCAGCAGCTTCGATAGCGGGAATACCTACGAGCAGTACTTC	CASSFDSGNTYEQYF
TRBV5-1	TRBJ1-6	.	.	TGCGCCAGCAGCTTGGGTAGCTCCTATAATTCACCCCTCCACTTT	CASSLGSSYNSPLHF
TRBV6-5	TRBJ1-4	.	TRBD1	TGTGCCAGCAGTATAAACAGGGGTCCTGAAAAACTGTTTTTT	CASSINRGPEKLFF
TRBV28	TRBJ2-6	few	.	TGTGCCAGCAGTTGGGCAGCTCTTAGTGGGGCCAACGTCCTGACTTTC	CASSWAALSGANVLTF
TRBV6-5	TRBJ1-2	.	.	TGTGCCAGCATCGCAGGATCAGTTCAGTATGGCTACACCTTC	CASIAGSVQYGYTF
TRBV10-3	TRBJ2-2	few	TRBD2	TGTGCCATCAGGGGACTACAGAACACCGGGGAGCTGTTTTTT	CAIRGLQNTGELFF
TRBV6-1	TRBJ1-6	once	.	TGTGCCAGCAGTGAATTCAGCTATAATTCACCCCTCCACTTT	CASSEFSYNSPLHF
TRBV28	TRBJ2-7	.	TRBD1	TGTGCCAGCACCCAGCCGGGGACAGGGGGCTGGGAGCAGTACTTC	CASTQPGTGGWEQYF
TRBV9	TRBJ2-4	.	TRBD2	TGTGCCAGAAGCCGGATGACCGGGGGGAAAAACATTCAGTACTTC	CARSRMTGGKNIQYF
TRBV19	TRBJ1-3	.	.	TGTGCCAGTAGCACCAGGGACAAGAGAAACACCATATATTTT	CASSTRDKRNTIYF
TRBV6-6	TRBJ1-1	.	.	TGTGCCAGCAGTCCCCTTCCCTTAGGGCTGGGTGAAGCTTTCTTT	CASSPLPLGLGEAFF
TRBV7-9	TRBJ2-3	.	.	TGTGCCAGCAATGGGTCGCGGACAGATACGCAGTATTTT	CASNGSRTDTQYF
TRBV13	TRBJ2-5	.	.	TGTGCCAGCAGCTATCGACGGACCTACCAAGAGACCCAGTACTTC	CASSYRRTYQETQYF
TRBV9	TRBJ2-1	once	.	TGTGCCAGCAGCGTAGTAGGGTCCTACAATGAGCAGTTCTTC	CASSVVGSYNEQFF
TRBV19	TRBJ2-1	.	.	TGTGCCAGTAGAATACAGGGAACCCACAATGAGCAGTTCTTC	CASRIQGTHNEQFF
TRBV28	TRBJ1-3	few	TRBD1	TGTGCCAGCAGTTTAGAACAGGGGGCGCTTGCTGGAAACACCATATATTTT	CASSLEQGALAGNTIYF
TRBV5-5	TRBJ2-3	.	.	TGTGCCAGCAGCTCCAGGGTAAATCCCCGGGATACGCAGTATTTT	CASSSRVNPRDTQYF
TRBV9	TRBJ1-1	.	TRBD1	TGTGCCAGCAGCGTAGAGGGACAGGTGGCCACTGAAGCTTTCTTT	CASSVEGQVATEAFF
TRBV15	TRBJ2-7	.	.	TGTGCCACCAGCAGAGATCTCGGTGTCGAGCAGTACTTC	CATSRDLGVEQYF
TRBV2	TRBJ2-5	once	.	TGTGCCAGCAAGGTGGGGAAAGAGACCCAGTACTTC	CASKVGKETQYF
TRBV2	TRBJ2-7	.	TRBD1	TGTGCCAGCAGTGACCAGGGGGCAGGCTACGAGCAGTACTTC	CASSDQGAGYEQYF
TRBV6-5	TRBJ1-3	.	.	TGTGCCAGCAGTTGGGGGTCTGGAAACACCATATATTTT	CASSWGSGNTIYF
TRBV6-5	TRBJ2-3	.	TRBD1	TGTGCCACCATGACAGGGGGCTGGGGCACAGATACGCAGTATTTT	CATMTGGWGTDTQYF
TRBV4-3	TRBJ2-1	.	.	TGCGCCAGCAGCCAAGATCTGCTACCATACAATGAGCAGTTCTTC	CASSQDLLPYNEQFF
TRBV7-3	TRBJ1-1	.	.	TGTGCCAGCAGCTTAATTATAATCGGGGGCTCGGGCACTGAAGCTTTCTTT	CASSLIIIGGSGTEAFF
TRBV4-2	TRBJ2-3	once	TRBD2	TGTGCCAGCAGCCAAGATCCCTCGGCTAGCGGGTACGTCTTTAGCACAGATACGCAGTATTTT	CASSQDPSASGYVFSTDTQYF